These T cell receptor beta chains were read from a single sample in a study of shared clonotypes between healthy human individuals. The method was immunoSEQ multiplex PCR; TCRdb's version includes in-frame clones alone and lacks a portion of them. The sample shows some 2 million clones, just under 95% of them seen only once. The source material was naive CD8+ T cells sorted from blood. The receptors originated from a man aged 18 to 30 in good health. The CDR3 runs from the conserved cysteine through the conserved F or W. A D gene is named only where the DNA matches it firmly. Size is stated for part of the rows, as once, few or many counts, or as a class when the clone is expanded.

v_call	clone_size	d_call	j_call	cdr3_aa	cdr3_nt
TRBV6-5	NA	NA	TRBJ1-1	CASSYSSSNTEAFF	TGTGCCAGCAGTTACTCTTCCAGTAACACTGAAGCTTTCTTT
TRBV10-1	NA	NA	TRBJ2-5	CASSDGTSETQYF	TGCGCCAGCAGTGACGGGACGAGCGAGACCCAGTACTTC
TRBV5-1	NA	TRBD1	TRBJ2-7	CASSAEQGVELEQYF	TGCGCCAGCAGCGCAGAACAGGGGGTAGAGCTAGAGCAGTACTTC
TRBV19	few	TRBD1	TRBJ1-2	CASSSTGGQAFHYGYTF	TGTGCCAGTAGTTCCACTGGGGGACAGGCATTTCATTATGGCTACACCTTC
TRBV4-1	NA	NA	TRBJ1-4	CASSQESRATNEKLFF	TGCGCCAGCAGCCAAGAGAGCCGTGCAACTAATGAAAAACTGTTTTTT
TRBV4-1	NA	NA	TRBJ2-1	CASSLIGGDEQFF	TGCGCCAGCAGCCTTATAGGGGGTGATGAGCAGTTCTTC
TRBV19	NA	NA	TRBJ2-1	CASSTIRIDEQFF	TGTGCCAGTAGTACCATCCGGATTGATGAGCAGTTCTTC
TRBV5-1	NA	NA	TRBJ2-7	CASSSTDSYEQYF	TGCGCCAGCAGCTCGACGGACTCCTACGAGCAGTACTTC
TRBV7-2	once	NA	TRBJ1-1	CASSLPGRETEAFF	TGTGCCAGCAGCCTCCCGGGGCGAGAAACTGAAGCTTTCTTT
TRBV30	NA	NA	TRBJ2-3	CAWSPPGTSTDTQYF	TGTGCCTGGAGTCCCCCAGGGACTAGCACAGATACGCAGTATTTT
TRBV6-5	NA	TRBD1	TRBJ1-2	CASSSSGTVGGYTF	TGTGCCAGCAGTTCCTCCGGGACAGTAGGCGGCTACACCTTC
TRBV5-4	few	NA	TRBJ1-3	CASRVGNTIYF	TGTGCCAGCAGAGTTGGAAACACCATATATTTT
TRBV7-2	NA	NA	TRBJ2-7	CASAQVRLEQYF	TGTGCCAGCGCCCAGGTTAGACTCGAGCAGTACTTC
TRBV7-9	NA	TRBD1	TRBJ2-7	CASRAGTGISYEQYF	TGTGCCAGCAGAGCTGGGACAGGCATATCCTACGAGCAGTACTTC
TRBV9	NA	TRBD2	TRBJ2-1	CASSVVGDYVYNEQFF	TGTGCCAGCAGCGTAGTAGGGGACTATGTTTACAATGAGCAGTTCTTC
TRBV5-4	NA	TRBD1	TRBJ2-7	CASSDGTAYEQYF	TGTGCCAGCAGCGACGGGACAGCCTACGAGCAGTACTTC
TRBV5-6	NA	NA	TRBJ1-1	CASSLNAGDTEAFF	TGTGCCAGCAGCTTAAATGCAGGGGACACTGAAGCTTTCTTT
TRBV11-2	once	TRBD1	TRBJ1-2	CASSPELTGLYGYTF	TGTGCCAGCAGCCCCGAATTGACAGGGCTGTATGGCTACACCTTC
TRBV7-7	NA	NA	TRBJ2-7	CASSLDQVSEQYF	TGTGCTAGCAGCTTAGACCAGGTGTCCGAGCAGTACTTC
TRBV27	NA	NA	TRBJ2-4	CASSPRSSTNIQYF	TGTGCCAGCAGTCCTCGGAGTAGCACAAACATTCAGTACTTC